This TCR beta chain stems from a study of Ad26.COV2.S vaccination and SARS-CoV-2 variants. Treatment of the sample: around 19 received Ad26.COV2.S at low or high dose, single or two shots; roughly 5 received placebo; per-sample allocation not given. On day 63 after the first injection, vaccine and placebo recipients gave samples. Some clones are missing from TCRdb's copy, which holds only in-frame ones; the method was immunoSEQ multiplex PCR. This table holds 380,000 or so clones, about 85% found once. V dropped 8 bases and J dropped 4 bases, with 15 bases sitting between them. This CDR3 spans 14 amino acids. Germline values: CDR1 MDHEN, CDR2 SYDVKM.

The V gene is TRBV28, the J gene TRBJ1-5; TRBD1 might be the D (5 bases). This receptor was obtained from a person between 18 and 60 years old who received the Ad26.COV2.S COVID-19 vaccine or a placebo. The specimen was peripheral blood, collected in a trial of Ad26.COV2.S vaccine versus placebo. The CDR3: CASRDGPPNQPQHF. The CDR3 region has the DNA TGTGCCAGCCGGGACGGTCCGCCTAATCAGCCCCAGCATTTT.